These 28 T cell receptor beta chains came from one sample sequenced in a study of cytomegalovirus exposure and HLA in healthy donors. Generated by immunoSEQ multiplex PCR, the TCRdb table keeps only in-frame clones and is missing some. Of more than 200,000 clones in the sample, 90% were seen once. Sequencing was carried out using PBMCs. The receptors originated from a young woman in good health and CMV-seronegative.

The rearrangement uses TRBV5-5 and TRBJ2-7, with 13 bases matching TRBD2. The CDR3 length is 14 residues. The ends lost 4 bases at V and 6 bases at J; junction bases unmatched: 4. Per germline, CDR1 SGHKS and CDR2 YYEKEE (reference sequence). The CDR3 protein is CASSGLAGAGEQYF. For the CDR3, the DNA is TGTGCCAGCAGCGGACTAGCGGGAGCGGGCGAGCAGTACTTC.

This chain uses TRBV7-6 with TRBJ2-7; TRBD2 agrees at 10 bases. Per germline, CDR1 SGHVS and CDR2 FNYEAQ. CDR3 length equals 14 residues. With V trimmed by 6 bases and J by 3 bases, 5 bases remained unmatched. The CDR3 bases are TGTGCCAGCAGTTTGCTAGCGGGAGACTACGAGCAGTACTTC. Its translation: CASSLLAGDYEQYF.

The gene calls are TRBV27 and TRBJ1-5; D perhaps matches TRBD1 (6 bases). Germline CDR1 MNHEY, CDR2 SMNVEV (reference sequence). This CDR3 is 15 amino acids long. The germline V and J ends were trimmed by 4 bases and 11 bases, with 21 bases remaining between them. CDR3 coding DNA: TGTGCCAGCAGTTCACAGGGTACGGGGGGCTGGGCCCAGCATTTT. As protein: CASSSQGTGGWAQHF.

This clone was counted a single time. The chain links TRBV28 to TRBJ2-7, with 14 bases aligning to TRBD2. Unmatched junction bases numbered 7, after V lost 4 bases and J lost 8 bases. The CDR3 totals 15 residues. Germline assignment: CDR1 MDHEN and CDR2 SYDVKM. CDR3 coding DNA: TGTGCCAGCAGTTACCGACTAGCGGGAGGGACCCAGCAGTACTTC. Its protein product is CASSYRLAGGTQQYF. The full variable domain, its missing parts supplied by reference TRBV28 and TRBJ2-7, is DVKVTQSSRYLVKRTGEKVFLECVQDMDHENMFWYRQDPGLGLRLIYFSYDVKMKEKGDIPEGYSVSREKKERFSLILESASTNQTSMYLCASSYRLAGGTQQYFGPGTRLTVT.

In nucleotides, the CDR3 is TGTGCCAGCAGTGCCCTAGCGGGAGGCACAGATACGCAGTATTTT. As protein: CASSALAGGTDTQYF. This chain joins TRBV6-4 and TRBJ2-3; 10 bases are a match to TRBD2. Germline V gene data show CDR1 as MRHNA and CDR2 as SNTAGT. The CDR3 sequence is 15 residues long. With V trimmed by 4 bases and J by 1 base, 2 bases remained unmatched.

This clone was seen once. V is TRBV29-1 and J is TRBJ2-7; D is perhaps TRBD1 (6 bases). The CDR3 sequence is 14 residues long. The V gene lost 7 bases and the J gene lost 4 bases, with 20 bases spanning the gap. Per germline, CDR1 SQVTM and CDR2 ANQGSEA. The CDR3 region has the DNA TGCAGCGCCTTAGCAGGGGAACCCACTTACGAGCAGTACTTC. Protein sequence: CSALAGEPTYEQYF.

The rearrangement uses TRBV4-1 and TRBJ2-2; 7 bases match TRBD1. V shed 4 bases, J shed 5 bases, and the junction held 4 bases outside the gene matches. The CDR3 has 14 residues. From germline, CDR1 is MGHRA and CDR2 YSYEKL. CDR3 sequence: CASSPTTGTGELFF. CDR3 DNA sequence: TGCGCCAGCAGCCCGACGACAGGGACCGGGGAGCTGTTTTTT.

The V and J genes are TRBV4-3 and TRBJ2-5; 9 bases are a match to TRBD1. Germline-derived CDR1 and CDR2 are LGHNA and YSLEER. V dropped 1 base and J dropped 5; count of bases not matched to a gene: 8. The CDR3 is 16 amino acids. The CDR3: CASSQGMGQGGETQYF. The CDR3 nucleotides read TGCGCCAGCAGCCAAGGGATGGGACAGGGCGGGGAGACCCAGTACTTC.

CDR3 sequence (DNA): TGCGCCAGCAGCCTCACTAGTAATTACGAGCAGTACTTC. It yields the protein CASSLTSNYEQYF. This sequence joins TRBV4-3 and TRBJ2-7; perhaps TRBD2 as D (5 bases). The germline CDR1 and CDR2 sequences are LGHNA and YSLEER. The CDR3 sequence is 13 residues long. Between the trimmed V and J ends, which lost 4 bases and 4 bases, there was a span of 11 bases.

The V and J genes are TRBV7-2 and TRBJ2-7; 12 bases match TRBD2. Germline V gives CDR1 SGHTA, CDR2 FQGNSA. This CDR3 region has 16 residues. The ends lost 1 base at V and 5 bases at J; junction bases unmatched: 6. CDR3 region: CASSLGLAGGPDEQYF. The CDR3 DNA is TGTGCCAGCAGCTTAGGGCTAGCGGGAGGGCCCGACGAGCAGTACTTC.

On this clone itself: The CDR3 does not end in the conserved phenylalanine or tryptophan, so this is likely a read error. Because the CDR3's place on the DNA is in doubt, the DNA is left out and the CDR3 is given as listed by TCRdb. The rearrangement uses TRBV5-6 and TRBJ1-1; TRBD1 is the table's D call, not checked against the DNA. The length of the CDR3 is 13 amino acids, counting both ends. Germline assignment: CDR1 SGHDT and CDR2 YYEEEE. CDR3 protein: CASSLGDRGWTGI.

This clone came up a few times. V usage is TRBV10-3 and J usage is TRBJ2-6; no reliable D call. The germline CDR1 and CDR2 sequences are ENHRY and SYGVKD. Trimming removed 6 bases from V and 0 bases from J, with 3 bases in between. CDR3 length equals 13 residues. As DNA, the CDR3 is TGTGCCATCAGCGCCTCTGGGGCCAACGTCCTGACTTTC. It codes for CAISASGANVLTF.

This chain connects TRBV7-6 to TRBJ2-2; either TRBD1 or TRBD2 may supply D (6 bases each). The CDR3 is 13 residues long. The V end was cut by 11 bases, the J end by 2 bases, with 12 bases between. From germline, CDR1 is SGHVS and CDR2 FNYEAQ. The DNA for the CDR3 is TGTGCCGGGGGGCAGATCAACACCGGGGAGCTGTTTTTT. It is translated as CAGGQINTGELFF.

This clone appeared a single time. The rearrangement uses TRBV5-1 and TRBJ2-7; 10 bases line up with TRBD1. With 4 bases clipped from V and 5 bases from J, the junction kept 3 bases outside the gene matches. CDR3 size: 13 residues. From germline, CDR1 is SGHRS and CDR2 YFSETQ. The CDR3 reads CASSLTGGHEQYF. The CDR3 nucleotides read TGCGCCAGCAGCCTGACAGGGGGCCACGAGCAGTACTTC. Filled out from reference TRBV5-1 and TRBJ2-7, the complete variable domain reads KAGVTQTPRYLIKTRGQQVTLSCSPISGHRSVSWYQQTPGQGLQFLFEYFSETQRNKGNFPGRFSGRQFSNSRSEMNVSTLELGDSALYLCASSLTGGHEQYFGPGTRLTVT.

This chain connects TRBV27 to TRBJ2-1, with 7 bases lining up with TRBD2. The germline gives CDR1 MNHEY, CDR2 SMNVEV (reference sequence). V lost 7 bases and J lost 7; bases outside the gene matches: 7. The CDR3 runs 13 residues. The CDR3 loop is CASMGGSRNEQFF. CDR3 sequence (DNA): TGTGCCAGCATGGGGGGGAGTCGAAATGAGCAGTTCTTC.

The chain is built from TRBV19 and TRBJ2-3; the D gene is possibly TRBD1 (6 bases). The CDR3 totals 16 residues. Germline V gene sequence: CDR1 LNHDA, CDR2 SQIVND (reference sequence). Trimming took 3 bases from V and 5 from J, leaving 18 bases between them. As DNA, the CDR3 is TGTGCCAGTAGTATGACAGGCACCTCCGGAGGAGATACGCAGTATTTT. As protein: CASSMTGTSGGDTQYF.

The chain combines TRBV18 with TRBJ2-1; 7 bases align to TRBD2. After removal of 3 bases from V and 0 bases from J, the junction contained 2 bases not matched to a gene. This CDR3 is built from 15 residues. Germline CDR1 KGHSH, CDR2 LQKENI. CDR3 sequence reads: CASSPGLVSYNEQFF. CDR3 nucleotides: TGTGCCAGCTCACCCGGACTAGTCTCCTACAATGAGCAGTTCTTC.

The chain joins TRBV29-1 to TRBJ2-3; 10 nucleotides agree with TRBD2. After removal of 6 bases from V and 0 bases from J, the junction contained 12 bases not matched to a gene. The CDR3 is 17 amino acids. The germline V gene has CDR1 SQVTM and CDR2 ANQGSEA. The CDR3 loop is CSVPPSGSRGSTDTQYF. The CDR3 DNA is TGCAGCGTACCTCCTAGCGGGAGTAGGGGTAGCACAGATACGCAGTATTTT.

The chain links TRBV11-3 to TRBJ2-3; the D is unclear. V shed 1 base and J shed 4 bases, with 6 bases lying between them. This CDR3 has 13 residues. CDR1 and CDR2 (germline): SGHNT, YENEEA. Written as DNA, the CDR3 is TGTGCCAGCAGCTTAGGTTTTCCAGATACGCAGTATTTT. It translates to CASSLGFPDTQYF.

The chain recombines TRBV27 with TRBJ2-1, with 13 bases fitting TRBD2. Germline CDR1 reads MNHEY; CDR2 reads SMNVEV (reference sequence). This CDR3 comprises 19 residues. The ends lost 5 bases at V and 2 bases at J; junction bases unmatched: 12. CDR3: CASSPRTSGRGGAYNEQFF. CDR3 DNA sequence: TGTGCCAGCAGTCCTCGGACTAGCGGGAGAGGGGGGGCCTACAATGAGCAGTTCTTC.

In this sample, this clone turned up once. This chain uses TRBV5-3 with TRBJ2-7; 10 bases agree with TRBD2. TRBV5-3 is an ORF, with its function uncertain. The V segment lost 4 bases and the J segment 0 bases; nucleotides outside the gene matches: 10. This CDR3 spans 17 amino acids. The DNA for the CDR3 is TGTGCCAGAAGCATTCTTACTAGCGGGAACTACTCCTACGAGCAGTACTTC. As protein: CARSILTSGNYSYEQYF.

The table lists this clone with a count of one. This chain uses TRBV9 with TRBJ2-7; the match to TRBD1 covers 9 bases. The J segment lost 3 bases and the V segment lost 7 bases, leaving 8 bases of the junction unmatched. The CDR3 has 14 amino acids. Germline-derived CDR1 and CDR2 are SGDLS and YYNGEE. The CDR3 region is CASAVGDRVYEQYF. In DNA form, the CDR3 reads TGTGCCAGCGCGGTAGGGGACAGGGTCTACGAGCAGTACTTC.

The chain couples TRBV4-3 to TRBJ2-1; 7 bases fit TRBD1. The germline V gene has CDR1 LGHNA and CDR2 YSLEER. The CDR3 runs to 15 residues. V lost 1 base and J lost 6; bases outside the gene matches: 6. The CDR3 sequence is CASSQGQGWGNEQFF. CDR3 nucleotide sequence: TGCGCCAGCAGCCAAGGACAGGGATGGGGCAATGAGCAGTTCTTC.

The chain is built from TRBV7-9 and TRBJ2-1; 10 positions agree with TRBD1. This CDR3 spans 15 amino acids. With V trimmed by 7 bases and J by 7 bases, 10 bases remained unmatched. Germline values: CDR1 SEHNR, CDR2 FQNEAQ (reference sequence). For the CDR3, the DNA is TGTGCCAGCAACATACCGGGACAGGGGAGGAATGAGCAGTTCTTC. The encoded protein is CASNIPGQGRNEQFF.

The chain carries TRBV6-1 and TRBJ2-2, with TRBD1 matching over 12 bases. CDR3 size: 14 residues. Germline CDR1 is MNHNS and CDR2 is SASEGT. After removal of 6 bases from V and 7 bases from J, the junction contained 3 bases not matched to a gene. The DNA for the CDR3 is TGTGCCAGCAGGGGGACAGGGGGCAGCGGGGAGCTGTTTTTT. Protein sequence: CASRGTGGSGELFF.

J is TRBJ2-3 and V is TRBV20-1; unclear D gene. This CDR3 has 11 residues. Trimming cost V 4 bases and J 3 bases, with 5 bases left between them. CDR1 is DFQATT and CDR2 is SNEGSKA in the germline V gene (reference sequence). As DNA, the CDR3 is TGCAGTGCTATAGTTACAGATACGCAGTATTTT. Its translation is CSAIVTDTQYF.

The chain carries TRBV2 and TRBJ2-7, with D tentatively TRBD1 (5 bases). V lost 3 bases and J lost 9, with 9 bases in between. In germline, CDR1 is SNHLY, CDR2 FYNNEI. CDR3 length equals 11 residues. CDR3 in amino acids: CASSDSGLQYF. DNA of the CDR3: TGTGCCAGCAGTGACTCAGGGTTGCAGTACTTC.

The rearrangement joins TRBV15 to TRBJ2-7; the match to TRBD1 covers 8 bases. Germline CDR1 is LNHNV and CDR2 is YYDKDF (reference sequence). Unmatched junction bases numbered 3, after V lost 0 bases and J lost 2 bases. The length of the CDR3 is 15 residues. CDR3 protein: CATSRDRQGTYEQYF. The CDR3 coding sequence is TGTGCCACCAGCAGAGATAGACAGGGGACCTACGAGCAGTACTTC.